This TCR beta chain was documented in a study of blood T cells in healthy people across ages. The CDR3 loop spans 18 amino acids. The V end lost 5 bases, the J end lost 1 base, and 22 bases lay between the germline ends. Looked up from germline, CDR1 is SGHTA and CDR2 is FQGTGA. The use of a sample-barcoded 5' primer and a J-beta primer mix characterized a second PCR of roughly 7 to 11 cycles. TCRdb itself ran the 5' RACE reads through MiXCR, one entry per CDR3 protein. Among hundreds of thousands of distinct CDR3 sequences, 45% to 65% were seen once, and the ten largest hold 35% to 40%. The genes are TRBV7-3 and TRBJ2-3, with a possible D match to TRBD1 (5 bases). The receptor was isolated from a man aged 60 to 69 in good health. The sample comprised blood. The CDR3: CASSPFGAQGIGTDTQYF. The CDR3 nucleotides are TGTGCCAGCAGCCCCTTTGGGGCCCAGGGCATTGGCACAGATACGCAGTATTTT.